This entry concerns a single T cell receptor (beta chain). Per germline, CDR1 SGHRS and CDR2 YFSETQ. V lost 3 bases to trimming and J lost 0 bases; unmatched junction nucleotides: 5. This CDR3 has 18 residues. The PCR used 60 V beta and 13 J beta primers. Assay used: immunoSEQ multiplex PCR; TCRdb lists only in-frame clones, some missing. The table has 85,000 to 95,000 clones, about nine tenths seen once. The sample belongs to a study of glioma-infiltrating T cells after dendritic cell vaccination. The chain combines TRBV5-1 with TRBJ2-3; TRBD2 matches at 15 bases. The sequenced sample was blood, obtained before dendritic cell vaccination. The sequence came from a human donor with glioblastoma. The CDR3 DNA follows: TGCGCCAGCAGCTGGGGGACTAGCGGGGGGTTTAGCACAGATACGCAGTATTTT. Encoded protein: CASSWGTSGGFSTDTQYF.